The present T cell receptor beta chain was sequenced within a study of CD8 T cells in ankylosing spondylitis. General observations from the study: Ankylosing spondylitis blood appeared to carry a characteristic TCR beta motif of seven to nine highly homologous variants.

This clonotype was detected a few times. As yet, its antigen is unknown. This CDR3 has 18 amino acids. CDR1 is SGDLS, CDR2 YYNGEE, per germline. J gave up 2 bases and V 1 base, and 11 bases lay outside the gene matches. Quantitative 5'-RACE with molecular barcodes was used to make the TCR beta libraries. Each CDR3 protein is one row after TCRdb ran MiXCR on the 5' RACE reads. The sample has about 360,000 distinct CDR3 sequences, about 14% seen once. This chain uses TRBV9 with TRBJ1-1, with 10 bases lining up with TRBD1. The sample taken for sequencing was blood, either unsorted or a sorted T cell fraction (not recorded which). The sequence was collected from a male donor with ankylosing spondylitis or in good health (not recorded which). The CDR3 sequence: CASSVLRGTGDLNTEAFF. As DNA, the CDR3 is TGTGCCAGCAGCGTACTCAGGGGGACAGGGGACCTTAACACTGAAGCTTTCTTT.